The T cell receptor (beta chain) under discussion was sequenced for a study of identical twins. The CDR3 has 15 amino acids. Trimming removed 6 bases from V and 1 base from J; junction bases left unmatched: 6. The germline CDR1 and CDR2 sequences are MDHEN and SYDVKM. This clonotype was counted ten times or more. TCRdb ran MiXCR on the 5' RACE reads and lists one entry per CDR3 protein. The sample yields 300,000 to 400,000 distinct CDR3 sequences, roughly an eighth seen once. The data also belong to a second study, concerning yellow fever vaccine responses in identical twins.

Input material: CD8+ T cells sorted from blood. This receptor was identified in a woman between 18 and 29 years old in good health. V usage is TRBV28 and J usage is TRBJ2-7; 10 nucleotides match TRBD1. CDR3 in DNA: TGTGCCAGCAGCCTCGGACAGGGGGGTTCCTACGAGCAGTACTTC. Translated, it gives CASSLGQGGSYEQYF.